The 27 T cell receptor beta chains below were found in one sample sequenced in a study of blood T cell repertoires in COVID-19. This table comes from immunoSEQ multiplex PCR, and its TCRdb copy is limited to in-frame clones, with some not included. The sample lists about 110,000 clones; less than 75% were seen once. Sequenced sample: peripheral blood. All receptors come from a woman between 35 and 50 years old with acute or convalescent COVID-19.

The sample holds a few counts of this clone. The V and J genes are TRBV19 and TRBJ1-1; a possible D gene is TRBD1 (6 bases). The CDR3 spans 12 residues. Trimming cost V 8 bases and J 5 bases, with 12 bases left between them. Germline CDR1 and CDR2: LNHDA and SQIVND (reference sequence). CDR3 sequence: CASSYRETEAFF. The CDR3 coding sequence is TGTGCCAGTTCTTACAGGGAGACTGAAGCTTTCTTT. Filled out from reference TRBV19 and TRBJ1-1, the complete variable domain reads DGGITQSPKYLFRKEGQNVTLSCEQNLNHDAMYWYRQDPGQGLRLIYYSQIVNDFQKGDIAEGYSVSREKKESFPLTVTSAQKNPTAFYLCASSYRETEAFFGQGTRLTVV.

The chain uses TRBV27 and TRBJ1-2; D remains ambiguous. The CDR3 is made up of 13 amino acids. Germline CDR1 is MNHEY and CDR2 is SMNVEV (reference sequence). Trimming shortened V by 3 bases and J by 5 bases, and 10 bases separated the two germline ends. Here the CDR3 DNA reads TGTGCCAGCAGTTTCGGTCGGGAGTATGGCTACACCTTC. Amino acids: CASSFGREYGYTF.

The rearrangement links TRBV29-1 to TRBJ2-5, with D maybe TRBD2 (5 bases). Germline V gives CDR1 SQVTM, CDR2 ANQGSEA. This CDR3 spans 11 amino acids. V dropped 5 bases and J dropped 7 bases, with 11 bases sitting between them. CDR3 in DNA: TGCAGCGTTACGACCGCGGGGACCCAGTACTTC. This sequence encodes CSVTTAGTQYF.

This clone came up a few times. The chain carries TRBV4-1 and TRBJ2-2; D gene unclear. With 5 bases removed from V and 8 bases from J, the gap between germline ends came to 15 bases. From germline, CDR1 is MGHRA and CDR2 YSYEKL. The CDR3 length is 14 residues. CDR3 region: CASSYVRPGGELFF. The CDR3 DNA sequence: TGCGCCAGCAGCTACGTCAGACCCGGGGGGGAGCTGTTTTTT.

This chain joins TRBV4-1 and TRBJ1-2; 7 nucleotides line up with TRBD1. After removal of 3 bases from V and 1 base from J, the junction contained 2 bases not matched to a gene. The CDR3 covers 14 residues. Germline lookup yields CDR1 MGHRA and CDR2 YSYEKL. The CDR3 protein is CASSHQGGNYGYTF. CDR3 DNA sequence: TGCGCCAGCAGCCACCAGGGGGGTAACTATGGCTACACCTTC.

V usage is TRBV19 and J usage is TRBJ2-5; D not resolved. The CDR3 has 13 residues. V dropped 7 bases and J dropped 5 bases, with 14 bases sitting between them. CDR1 is LNHDA, CDR2 SQIVND, per germline (reference sequence). In nucleotides, the CDR3 is TGTGCCAGTACGGATTCCCCCGGGGAGACCCAGTACTTC. It encodes CASTDSPGETQYF.

This chain links TRBV28 with TRBJ2-3; D unclear. The germline V and J ends were trimmed by 6 bases and 2 bases, with 15 bases remaining between them. Germline V gene sequence: CDR1 MDHEN, CDR2 SYDVKM. This CDR3 comprises 15 residues. CDR3 protein: CASSPRGSFTDTQYF. The CDR3 region has the DNA TGTGCCAGCAGCCCCAGAGGCAGCTTCACAGATACGCAGTATTTT.

For the CDR3, the DNA is TGTGCCAGCAGCTTATCGACAGGGAAGGATGAAAAACTGTTTTTT. It specifies CASSLSTGKDEKLFF. J is TRBJ1-4 and V is TRBV7-8; 7 bases align to TRBD1. V lost 2 bases, J lost 6 bases, and 6 bases stayed unmatched. CDR1 and CDR2 from the germline V gene are SGHVS and FQNEAQ. The CDR3 is 15 amino acids.

This clone was detected many times. The chain employs TRBV6-5 and TRBJ2-7, with D possibly TRBD2 on 5 matching bases. V lost 2 bases and J 3 bases, leaving 14 bases between the germline ends. CDR1 is MNHEY and CDR2 is SVGAGI in the germline V gene. The CDR3 is 15 amino acids. The CDR3 DNA reads as TGTGCCAGCAGTTACGACGGGGTCCTGGGCTACGAGCAGTACTTC. Protein: CASSYDGVLGYEQYF.

CDR3 protein: CASSTSGGADTQYF. The CDR3 DNA follows: TGTGCCTCTTCGACTAGCGGGGGGGCAGATACGCAGTATTTT. The chain recombines TRBV30 with TRBJ2-3; 14 positions agree with TRBD2. J gave up 4 bases and V 7 bases, and 4 bases lay outside the gene matches. This CDR3 has 14 amino acids. The germline V gene encodes CDR1 GTSNPN and CDR2 SVGIG (reference sequence). Full variable domain (rest looked up from reference TRBV30 and TRBJ2-3): SQTIHQWPATLVQPVGSPLSLECTVEGTSNPNLYWYRQAAGRGLQLLFYSVGIGQISSEVPQNLSASRPQDRQFILSSKKLLLSDSGFYLCASSTSGGADTQYFGPGTRLTVL.

The gene calls are TRBV9 and TRBJ1-6; 7 bases align to TRBD1. This CDR3 region has 17 residues. V lost 3 bases to trimming and J lost 6 bases; unmatched junction nucleotides: 12. In germline, CDR1 is SGDLS, CDR2 YYNGEE. The CDR3 DNA is TGTGCCAGCAGCGACCGGGACAGCCTCAGGGGTAATTCACCCCTCCACTTT. Protein product: CASSDRDSLRGNSPLHF.

This clone was counted between two and nine times. The chain employs TRBV28 and TRBJ1-5, with 9 bases identical to TRBD1. Germline V gives CDR1 MDHEN, CDR2 SYDVKM. With V trimmed by 8 bases and J by 0 bases, 11 bases remained unmatched. The CDR3 runs 17 residues. CDR3 residues: CASDSGQGGYSNQPQHF. The DNA for the CDR3 is TGTGCCAGCGACTCGGGACAGGGAGGATATAGCAATCAGCCCCAGCATTTT. The full variable domain, rest sourced from reference TRBV28 and TRBJ1-5, is DVKVTQSSRYLVKRTGEKVFLECVQDMDHENMFWYRQDPGLGLRLIYFSYDVKMKEKGDIPEGYSVSREKKERFSLILESASTNQTSMYLCASDSGQGGYSNQPQHFGDGTRLSIL.

The table lists this clone with a few counts. The V call is TRBV9, the J call TRBJ2-3, with unresolved D. The CDR3 runs to 16 residues. V shed 0 bases and J shed 0 bases, with 11 bases lying between them. Germline V CDR1 and CDR2: SGDLS, YYNGEE. CDR3 nucleotide sequence: TGTGCCAGCAGCGTAGTTGGGCTAATTAGCACAGATACGCAGTATTTT. Its protein product is CASSVVGLISTDTQYF.

Written as DNA, the CDR3 is TGTGCCAGCAGCCCCGGGACAGGGACCACAGATACGCAGTATTTT. Protein product: CASSPGTGTTDTQYF. The chain has TRBV3-1 (or the pseudogene TRBV3-2) and TRBJ2-3; 9 bases line up with TRBD1. The junction had 4 bases not matched to a gene; V was cut back by 4 bases and J by 2 bases. This CDR3 spans 15 amino acids. The V gene's germline CDR1 is LGHDT and CDR2 YNNKEL (reference sequence).

This rearrangement joins TRBV2 to TRBJ2-1; TRBD2 matches at 7 bases. Germline V gene sequence: CDR1 SNHLY, CDR2 FYNNEI. The V and J ends lost 1 base and 6 bases, in that order; junction bases with no gene match: 9. The CDR3 spans 16 residues. The CDR3 region has the DNA TGTGCCAGCAGTGAAGGCAGCCTAGCGGCTATCAATGAGCAGTTCTTC. Its protein is CASSEGSLAAINEQFF.

The V gene is TRBV18, the J gene TRBJ1-1, with D hard to call. Germline V gives CDR1 KGHSH, CDR2 LQKENI. The CDR3 extends over 15 amino acids. V lost 1 base, J lost 4 bases, and 13 bases lay in between. CDR3 sequence: CASSPQSATSTEAFF. As DNA, the CDR3 is TGTGCCAGCTCACCACAATCAGCAACTAGCACTGAAGCTTTCTTT.

In its sample, this clone was seen a few times. V is TRBV7-2 and J is TRBJ2-5; 13 bases align to TRBD2. The CDR3 is 17 amino acids. V lost 0 bases, J lost 6 bases, and 7 bases stayed unmatched. Germline CDR1 reads SGHTA; CDR2 reads FQGNSA. CDR3 nucleotide sequence: TGTGCCAGCAGCTTAGCAAAGGGACTAGCGGGGATACAGACCCAGTACTTC. Its protein product is CASSLAKGLAGIQTQYF.

The chain recombines TRBV27 with TRBJ1-2; 10 bases are a match to TRBD1. This CDR3 is 14 amino acids long. Germline CDR1 and CDR2: MNHEY and SMNVEV (reference sequence). With V trimmed by 4 bases and J by 8 bases, 7 bases remained unmatched. The CDR3 sequence: CASSSGQGLRGYTF. CDR3 nucleotide sequence: TGTGCCAGCAGTTCGGGACAGGGGCTAAGGGGCTACACCTTC.

DNA for the CDR3: TGTGCCAGCAGCTTACGAATGGACAGCACTGAAGCTTTCTTT. It specifies CASSLRMDSTEAFF. The chain combines TRBV7-2 with TRBJ1-1, with a tentative D call TRBD1 (6 bases). V was shortened by 2 bases and J by 4 bases, with 11 bases between the two germline ends. CDR1 is SGHTA and CDR2 is FQGNSA in the germline V gene. The CDR3 totals 14 residues.

This chain uses TRBV6-6 with TRBJ2-1, with 13 bases identical to TRBD2. V shed 5 bases and J 8 bases; nucleotides not matched to a gene: 9. Germline V gene data show CDR1 as MNHNY and CDR2 as SVGAGI (reference sequence). CDR3 length: 16 amino acids. The CDR3 coding sequence is TGTGCCAGCAGTCGACCTACTAGCGGGGGGGCTTATGAGCAGTTCTTC. As protein: CASSRPTSGGAYEQFF.

The V and J genes are TRBV19 and TRBJ1-6; 7 bases are shared with TRBD1. V gave up 6 bases and J gave up 0 bases; unmatched junction bases: 17. Per germline, CDR1 LNHDA and CDR2 SQIVND (reference sequence). This CDR3 comprises 20 residues. The DNA for the CDR3 is TGTGCCAGTAGCGACCCTTCGGACAGGTCTATAAGCTCCTATAATTCACCCCTCCACTTT. Encoded protein: CASSDPSDRSISSYNSPLHF.

Ten or more counts support this clone. This chain links TRBV28 with TRBJ1-6; D is possibly TRBD1 (6 bases). The CDR3 has 12 residues. Germline CDR1 reads MDHEN; CDR2 reads SYDVKM. The ends were cut back, 7 bases at V and 6 bases at J, with 7 bases in the middle. As DNA, the CDR3 is TGTGCCAGCAACAGGGTTAATTCACCCCTCCACTTT. It translates to CASNRVNSPLHF.

This clone was seen a handful of times. The chain links TRBV2 to TRBJ2-3; D perhaps matches TRBD1 (5 bases). CDR1 SNHLY and CDR2 FYNNEI come from the germline V gene. This CDR3 spans 14 amino acids. V lost 3 bases, J lost 4 bases, and 11 bases lay in between. The CDR3 DNA reads as TGTGCCAGCAGTGAGGCAGGGAACGCAGATACGCAGTATTTT. It codes for CASSEAGNADTQYF.

The rearrangement joins TRBV4-2 to TRBJ1-2; D uncertain. CDR3 length: 13 amino acids. Germline V gene lookup returns CDR1 LGHNA and CDR2 YNFKEQ. Trimming took 0 bases from V and 4 from J, leaving 6 bases between them. The CDR3: CASSQDTSYGYTF. The CDR3 coding sequence is TGTGCCAGCAGCCAAGACACCAGCTATGGCTACACCTTC.

The CDR3 DNA is TGCGCCAGCGTCCCCCTTGGCGGGACAGCCTACAATGAGCAGTTCTTC. Protein: CASVPLGGTAYNEQFF. The rearrangement links TRBV5-1 to TRBJ2-1, with D perhaps matching TRBD1 (7 bases). Per the germline V gene, CDR1 is SGHRS and CDR2 is YFSETQ. CDR3 size: 16 residues. V was cut by 7 bases and J by 2 bases, with 19 bases left in between.

The chain links TRBV7-3 to TRBJ2-7; 12 bases align to TRBD2. CDR1 and CDR2 (germline): SGHTA, FQGTGA. V lost 5 bases, J lost 4 bases, and 3 bases stayed unmatched. This CDR3 contains 14 residues. The DNA for the CDR3 is TGTGCCAGCAGCGCTAGCGGGGGGGCGTACGAGCAGTACTTC. This gives the protein CASSASGGAYEQYF.

This clone turned up a few times. V and J are TRBV3-1 (or the pseudogene TRBV3-2) and TRBJ1-4; no clear D gene. V was clipped by 4 bases and J by 3 bases, with 12 bases between them. Germline loops: CDR1 LGHDT, CDR2 YNNKEL (reference sequence). This CDR3 has 15 residues. CDR3 protein: CASSLADGPNEKLFF. The CDR3 bases are TGTGCCAGCAGCCTTGCGGATGGTCCTAATGAAAAACTGTTTTTT.